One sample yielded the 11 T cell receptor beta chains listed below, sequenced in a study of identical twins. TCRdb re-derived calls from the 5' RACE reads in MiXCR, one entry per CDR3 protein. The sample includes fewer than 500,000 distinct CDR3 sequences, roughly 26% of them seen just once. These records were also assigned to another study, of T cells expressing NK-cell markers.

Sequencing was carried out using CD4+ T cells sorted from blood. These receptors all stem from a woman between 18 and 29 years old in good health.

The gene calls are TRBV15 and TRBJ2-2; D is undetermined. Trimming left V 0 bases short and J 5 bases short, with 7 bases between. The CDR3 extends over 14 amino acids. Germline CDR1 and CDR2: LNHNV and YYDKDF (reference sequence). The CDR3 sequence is CATSREAATGELFF. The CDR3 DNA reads TGTGCCACCAGCAGAGAGGCAGCTACCGGGGAGCTGTTTTTT.

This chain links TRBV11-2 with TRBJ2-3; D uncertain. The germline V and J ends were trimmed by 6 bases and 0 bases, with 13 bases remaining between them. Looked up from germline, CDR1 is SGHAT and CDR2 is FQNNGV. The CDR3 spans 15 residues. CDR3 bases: TGTGCCAGCAGGTTCCTAGGCCCCAGCACAGATACGCAGTATTTT. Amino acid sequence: CASRFLGPSTDTQYF.

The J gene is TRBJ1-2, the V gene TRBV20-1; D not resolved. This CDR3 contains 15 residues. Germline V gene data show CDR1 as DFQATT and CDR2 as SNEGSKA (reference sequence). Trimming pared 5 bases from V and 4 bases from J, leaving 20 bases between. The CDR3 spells CSAAVTGSPFYGYTF. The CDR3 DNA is TGCAGTGCTGCGGTAACCGGGTCACCCTTCTATGGCTACACCTTC.

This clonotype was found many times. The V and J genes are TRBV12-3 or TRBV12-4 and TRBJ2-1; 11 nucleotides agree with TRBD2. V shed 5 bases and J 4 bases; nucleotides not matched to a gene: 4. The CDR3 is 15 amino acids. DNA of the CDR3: TGTGCCAGCAGTCCACGGACTAGCGGGTACAATGAGCAGTTCTTC. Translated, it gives CASSPRTSGYNEQFF.

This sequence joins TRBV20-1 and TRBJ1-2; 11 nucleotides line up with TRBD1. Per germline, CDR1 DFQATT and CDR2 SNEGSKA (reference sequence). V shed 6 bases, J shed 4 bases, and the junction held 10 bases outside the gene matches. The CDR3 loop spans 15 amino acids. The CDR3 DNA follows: TGCAGTGCAGGACAGGGGGCGACAGGGCCCTATGGCTACACCTTC. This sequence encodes CSAGQGATGPYGYTF.

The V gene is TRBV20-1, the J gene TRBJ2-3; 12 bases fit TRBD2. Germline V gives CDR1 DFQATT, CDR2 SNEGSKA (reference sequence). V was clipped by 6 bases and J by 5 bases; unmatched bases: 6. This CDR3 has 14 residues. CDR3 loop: CSAPTSGSKDTQYF. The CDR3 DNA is TGCAGTGCGCCGACTAGCGGGAGTAAAGATACGCAGTATTTT.

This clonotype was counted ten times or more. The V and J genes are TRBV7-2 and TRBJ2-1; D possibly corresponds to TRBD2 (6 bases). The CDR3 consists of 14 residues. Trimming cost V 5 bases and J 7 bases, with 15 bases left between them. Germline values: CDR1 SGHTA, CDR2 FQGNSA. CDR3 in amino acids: CASSQDRGGNEQFF. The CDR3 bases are TGTGCCAGCAGCCAAGATCGTGGAGGGAATGAGCAGTTCTTC.

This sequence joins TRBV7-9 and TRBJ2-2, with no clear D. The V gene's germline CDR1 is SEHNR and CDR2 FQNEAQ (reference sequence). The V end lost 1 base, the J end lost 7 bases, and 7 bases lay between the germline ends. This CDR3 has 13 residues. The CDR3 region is CASSLEIRGELFF. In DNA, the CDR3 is TGTGCCAGCAGCTTAGAAATTCGCGGGGAGCTGTTTTTT.

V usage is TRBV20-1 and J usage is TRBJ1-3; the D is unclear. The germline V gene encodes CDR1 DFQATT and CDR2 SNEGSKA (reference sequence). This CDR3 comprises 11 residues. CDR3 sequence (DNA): TGCAGCTCGCTCTCTGGAAACACCATATATTTT. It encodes CSSLSGNTIYF.

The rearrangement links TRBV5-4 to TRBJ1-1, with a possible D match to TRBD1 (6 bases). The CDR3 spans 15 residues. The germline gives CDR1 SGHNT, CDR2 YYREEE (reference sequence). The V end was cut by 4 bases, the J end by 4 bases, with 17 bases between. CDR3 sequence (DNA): TGTGCCAGCAGCGTTACAGGGCGAGGGAGCACTGAAGCTTTCTTT. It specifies CASSVTGRGSTEAFF.

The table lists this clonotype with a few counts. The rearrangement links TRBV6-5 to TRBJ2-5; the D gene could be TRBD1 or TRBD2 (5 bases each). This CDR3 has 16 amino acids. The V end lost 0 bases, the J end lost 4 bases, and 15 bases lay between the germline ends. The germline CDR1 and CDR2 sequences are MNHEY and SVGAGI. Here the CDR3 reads CASSYSRAGKPETQYF. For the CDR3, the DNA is TGTGCCAGCAGTTACTCCAGGGCCGGGAAACCAGAGACCCAGTACTTC.